This entry describes one TCR beta chain. Its antigen is undetermined. The PCR ran on 60 Vbeta and 13 Jbeta primers. Repertoires were generated with immunoSEQ multiplex PCR, while TCRdb's copy carries only in-frame clones and drops some. The sample shows more than 95,000 clones, 81% of them seen only once. The sample originates from a study of cytomegalovirus exposure and HLA in healthy donors. The study's findings and limits: The only immune exposure information that was available was CMV serostatus.

The V gene end was trimmed by 4 bases and the J gene end by 4 bases; junction bases not matched to a gene: 2. The CDR3 is 14 amino acids. The germline V gene has CDR1 MNHNY and CDR2 SVGAGI (reference sequence). This sequence originates from a man in his late teens or twenties in good health and CMV-seronegative. The rearrangement joins TRBV6-6 to TRBJ1-5, with 9 bases fitting TRBD1. Input material: PBMCs. The CDR3 here is CASSWDRANQPQHF. In DNA form, the CDR3 reads TGTGCCAGCAGTTGGGACAGGGCAAATCAGCCCCAGCATTTT.